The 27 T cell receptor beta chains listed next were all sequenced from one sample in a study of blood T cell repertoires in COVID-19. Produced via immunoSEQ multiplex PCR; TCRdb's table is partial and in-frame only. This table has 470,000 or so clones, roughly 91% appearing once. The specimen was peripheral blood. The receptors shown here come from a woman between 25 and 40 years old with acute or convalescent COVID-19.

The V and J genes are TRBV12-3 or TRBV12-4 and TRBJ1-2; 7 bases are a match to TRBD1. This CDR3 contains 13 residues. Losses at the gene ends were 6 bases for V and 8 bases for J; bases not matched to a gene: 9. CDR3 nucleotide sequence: TGTGCCAGCAGCCTAAGACAGGGTCTGGGCTACACCTTC. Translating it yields CASSLRQGLGYTF.

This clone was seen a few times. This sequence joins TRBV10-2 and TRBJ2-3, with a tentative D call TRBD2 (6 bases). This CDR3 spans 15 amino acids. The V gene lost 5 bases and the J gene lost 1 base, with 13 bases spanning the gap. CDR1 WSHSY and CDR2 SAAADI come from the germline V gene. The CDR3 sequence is CASSPSVGGTDTQYF. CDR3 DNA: TGCGCCAGCAGTCCTAGCGTAGGGGGCACAGATACGCAGTATTTT.

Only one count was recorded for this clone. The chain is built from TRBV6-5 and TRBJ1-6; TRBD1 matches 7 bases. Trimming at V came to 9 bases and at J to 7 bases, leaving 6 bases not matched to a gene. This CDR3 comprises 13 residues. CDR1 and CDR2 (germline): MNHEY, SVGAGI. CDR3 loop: CASAGGWNSPLHF. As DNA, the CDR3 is TGTGCCAGTGCAGGGGGTTGGAATTCACCCCTCCACTTT.

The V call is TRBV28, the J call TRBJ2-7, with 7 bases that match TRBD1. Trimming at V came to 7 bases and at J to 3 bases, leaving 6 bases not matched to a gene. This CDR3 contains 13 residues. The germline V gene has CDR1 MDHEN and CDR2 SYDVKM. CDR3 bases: TGTGCCAGCAAAAGGGCAGGGGGCTACGAGCAGTACTTC. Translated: CASKRAGGYEQYF.

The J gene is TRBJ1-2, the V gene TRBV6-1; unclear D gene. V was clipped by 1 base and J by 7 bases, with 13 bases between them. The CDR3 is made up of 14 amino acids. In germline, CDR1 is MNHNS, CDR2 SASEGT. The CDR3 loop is CASSEGGYLGGYTF. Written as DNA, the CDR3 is TGTGCCAGCAGTGAAGGAGGCTATTTAGGTGGCTACACCTTC.

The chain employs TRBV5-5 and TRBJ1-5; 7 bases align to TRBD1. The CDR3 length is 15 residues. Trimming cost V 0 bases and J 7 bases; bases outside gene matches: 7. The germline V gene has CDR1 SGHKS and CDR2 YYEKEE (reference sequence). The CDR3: CASSLGGGAKQPQHF. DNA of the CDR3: TGTGCCAGCAGCTTGGGAGGGGGCGCGAAACAGCCCCAGCATTTT.

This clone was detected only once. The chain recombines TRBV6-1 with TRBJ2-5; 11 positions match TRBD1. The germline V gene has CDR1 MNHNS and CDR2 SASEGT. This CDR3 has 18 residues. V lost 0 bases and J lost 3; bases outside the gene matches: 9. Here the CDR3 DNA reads TGTGCCAGCAGTGAAGCGCAGGTTTGGACAGGGGGCGAAGAGACCCAGTACTTC. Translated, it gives CASSEAQVWTGGEETQYF.

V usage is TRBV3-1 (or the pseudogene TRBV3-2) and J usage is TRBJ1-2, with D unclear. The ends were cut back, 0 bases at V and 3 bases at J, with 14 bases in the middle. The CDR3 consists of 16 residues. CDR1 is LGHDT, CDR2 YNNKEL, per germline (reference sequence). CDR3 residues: CASSQDLVAGYYGYTF. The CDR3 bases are TGTGCCAGCAGCCAAGATCTTGTGGCAGGATACTATGGCTACACCTTC.

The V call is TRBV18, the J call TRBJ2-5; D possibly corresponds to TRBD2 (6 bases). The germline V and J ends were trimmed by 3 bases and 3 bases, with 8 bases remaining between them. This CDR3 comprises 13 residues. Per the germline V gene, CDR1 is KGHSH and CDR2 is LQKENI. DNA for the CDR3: TGTGCCAGCTCACCCCAGCGGGAAGAGACCCAGTACTTC. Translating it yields CASSPQREETQYF.

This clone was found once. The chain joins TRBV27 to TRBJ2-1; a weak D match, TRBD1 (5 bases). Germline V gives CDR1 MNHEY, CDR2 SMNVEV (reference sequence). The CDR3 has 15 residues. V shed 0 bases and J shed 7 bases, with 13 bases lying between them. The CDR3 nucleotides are TGTGCCAGCAGTTTATCGACAGTAGCTTGGAATGAGCAGTTCTTC. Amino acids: CASSLSTVAWNEQFF.

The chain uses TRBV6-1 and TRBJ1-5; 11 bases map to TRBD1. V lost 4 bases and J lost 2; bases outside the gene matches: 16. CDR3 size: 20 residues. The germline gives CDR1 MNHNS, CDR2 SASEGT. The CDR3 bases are TGTGCCAGCAGTGGGGTCATTCGGGACAGGGGGTTAAATCGCAATCAGCCCCAGCATTTT. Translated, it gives CASSGVIRDRGLNRNQPQHF.

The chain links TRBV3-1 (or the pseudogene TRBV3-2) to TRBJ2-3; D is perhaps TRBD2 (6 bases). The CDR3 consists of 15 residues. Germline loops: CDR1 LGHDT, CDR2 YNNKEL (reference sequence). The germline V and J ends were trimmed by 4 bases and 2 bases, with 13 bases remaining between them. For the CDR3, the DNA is TGTGCCAGCAGCCCCGGGACTGTCCTCACAGATACGCAGTATTTT. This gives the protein CASSPGTVLTDTQYF.

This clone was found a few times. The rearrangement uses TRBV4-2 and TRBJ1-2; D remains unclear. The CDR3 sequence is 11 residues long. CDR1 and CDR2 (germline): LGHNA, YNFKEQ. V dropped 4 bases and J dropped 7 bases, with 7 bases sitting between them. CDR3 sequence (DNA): TGTGCCAGCAGCCGGCAGCGTGGCTACACCTTC. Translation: CASSRQRGYTF.

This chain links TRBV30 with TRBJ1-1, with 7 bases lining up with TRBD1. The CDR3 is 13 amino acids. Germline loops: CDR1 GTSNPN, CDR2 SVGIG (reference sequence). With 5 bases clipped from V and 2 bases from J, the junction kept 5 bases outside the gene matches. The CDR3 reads CAWGDRTNTEAFF. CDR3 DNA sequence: TGTGCCTGGGGGGACAGAACTAACACTGAAGCTTTCTTT.

This CDR3 is CASSSGPAGSGNTIYF. The DNA for the CDR3 is TGTGCCAGCAGCTCCGGCCCTGCGGGCTCTGGAAACACCATATATTTT. The chain recombines TRBV7-9 with TRBJ1-3, with D unresolved. This CDR3 spans 16 amino acids. Trimming shortened V by 4 bases and J by 0 bases, and 13 bases separated the two germline ends. Germline CDR1 and CDR2: SEHNR and FQNEAQ (reference sequence). The whole variable domain, filled in from reference TRBV7-9 and TRBJ1-3, reads DTGVSQNPRHKITKRGQNVTFRCDPISEHNRLYWYRQTLGQGPEFLTYFQNEAQLEKSRLLSDRFSAERPKGSFSTLEIQRTEQGDSAMYLCASSSGPAGSGNTIYFGEGSWLTVV.

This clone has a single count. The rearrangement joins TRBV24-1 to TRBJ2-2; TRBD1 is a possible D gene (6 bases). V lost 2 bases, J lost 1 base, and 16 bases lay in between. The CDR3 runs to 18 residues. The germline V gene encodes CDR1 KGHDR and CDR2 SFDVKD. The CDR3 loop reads CATSDSTPGTLNTGELFF. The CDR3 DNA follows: TGTGCCACCAGTGATTCAACCCCCGGGACATTGAACACCGGGGAGCTGTTTTTT.

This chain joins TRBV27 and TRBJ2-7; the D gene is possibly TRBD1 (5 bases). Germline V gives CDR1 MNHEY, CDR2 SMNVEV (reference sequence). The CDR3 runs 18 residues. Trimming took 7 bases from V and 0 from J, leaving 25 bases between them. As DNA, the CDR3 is TGTGCCAGCACAAATAAGTTCAGGGAAATAGGTGGCTCCTACGAGCAGTACTTC. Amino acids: CASTNKFREIGGSYEQYF.

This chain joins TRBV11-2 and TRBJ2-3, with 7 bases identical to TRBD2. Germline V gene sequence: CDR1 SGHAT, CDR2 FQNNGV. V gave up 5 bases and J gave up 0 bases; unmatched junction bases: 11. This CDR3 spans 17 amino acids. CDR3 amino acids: CASSRQASGDSTDTQYF. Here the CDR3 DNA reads TGTGCCAGCAGCCGTCAGGCTAGCGGAGATAGCACAGATACGCAGTATTTT.

The CDR3 bases are TGTGCCAGCAGTCGCCGTGGTAGGCGGGAGACCCAGTACTTC. Residues: CASSRRGRRETQYF. The rearrangement links TRBV6-5 to TRBJ2-5; D not resolved. There are 14 residues in the CDR3. The V end was cut by 5 bases, the J end by 5 bases, with 15 bases between. The germline gives CDR1 MNHEY, CDR2 SVGAGI.

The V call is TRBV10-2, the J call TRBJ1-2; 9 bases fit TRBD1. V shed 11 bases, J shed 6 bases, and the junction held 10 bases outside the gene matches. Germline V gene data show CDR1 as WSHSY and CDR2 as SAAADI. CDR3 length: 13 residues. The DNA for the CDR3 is TGCGCCGGGACAGGGAAGGAAAGGAATGGCTACACCTTC. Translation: CAGTGKERNGYTF.

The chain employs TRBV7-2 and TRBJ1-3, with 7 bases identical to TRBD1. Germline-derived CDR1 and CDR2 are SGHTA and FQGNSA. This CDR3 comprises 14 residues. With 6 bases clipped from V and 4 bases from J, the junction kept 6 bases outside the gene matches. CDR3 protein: CASRRQGLGNTIYF. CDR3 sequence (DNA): TGTGCCAGCAGACGACAGGGTTTAGGAAACACCATATATTTT.

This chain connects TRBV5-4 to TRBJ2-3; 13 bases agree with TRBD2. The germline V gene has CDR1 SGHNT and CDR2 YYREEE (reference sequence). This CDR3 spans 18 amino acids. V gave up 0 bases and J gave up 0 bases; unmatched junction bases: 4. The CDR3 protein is CASSLGTSGGASTDTQYF. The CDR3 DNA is TGTGCCAGCAGCTTGGGGACTAGCGGGGGTGCTAGCACAGATACGCAGTATTTT.

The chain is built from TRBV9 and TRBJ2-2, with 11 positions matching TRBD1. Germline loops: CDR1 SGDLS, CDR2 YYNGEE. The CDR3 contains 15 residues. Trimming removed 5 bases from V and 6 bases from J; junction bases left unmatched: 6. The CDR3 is CASRRTGGPAGELFF. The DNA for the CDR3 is TGTGCCAGCAGACGGACAGGGGGCCCGGCCGGGGAGCTGTTTTTT.

The CDR3 is CASSESPSYGYTF. CDR3 DNA: TGTGCCAGCAGTGAATCCCCCAGCTATGGCTACACCTTC. The rearrangement links TRBV25-1 to TRBJ1-2; no firm D call. The CDR3 is 13 residues long. Deletions cut 1 base from V and 4 bases from J, with 7 bases between. Germline V gene sequence: CDR1 MGHDK, CDR2 SYGVNS.

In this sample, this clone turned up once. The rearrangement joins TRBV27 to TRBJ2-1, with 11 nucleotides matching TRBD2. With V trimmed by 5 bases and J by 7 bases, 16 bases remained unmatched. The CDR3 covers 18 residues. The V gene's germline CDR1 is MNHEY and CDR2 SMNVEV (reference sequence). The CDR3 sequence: CASSPIVASGGFVNEQFF. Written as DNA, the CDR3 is TGTGCCAGCAGTCCAATCGTCGCTAGCGGGGGGTTTGTGAATGAGCAGTTCTTC.

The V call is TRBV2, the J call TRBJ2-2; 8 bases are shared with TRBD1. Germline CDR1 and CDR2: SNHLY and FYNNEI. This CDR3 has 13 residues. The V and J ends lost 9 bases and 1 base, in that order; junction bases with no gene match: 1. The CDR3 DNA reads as TGTGCCAGGGGGACAGGGAACACCGGGGAGCTGTTTTTT. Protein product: CARGTGNTGELFF.

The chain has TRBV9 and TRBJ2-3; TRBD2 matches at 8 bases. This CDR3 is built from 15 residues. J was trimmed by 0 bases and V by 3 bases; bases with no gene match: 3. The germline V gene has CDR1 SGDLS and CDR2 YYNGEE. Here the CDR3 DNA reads TGTGCCAGCAGCGCGGGACTAGGGAGCACAGATACGCAGTATTTT. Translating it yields CASSAGLGSTDTQYF.